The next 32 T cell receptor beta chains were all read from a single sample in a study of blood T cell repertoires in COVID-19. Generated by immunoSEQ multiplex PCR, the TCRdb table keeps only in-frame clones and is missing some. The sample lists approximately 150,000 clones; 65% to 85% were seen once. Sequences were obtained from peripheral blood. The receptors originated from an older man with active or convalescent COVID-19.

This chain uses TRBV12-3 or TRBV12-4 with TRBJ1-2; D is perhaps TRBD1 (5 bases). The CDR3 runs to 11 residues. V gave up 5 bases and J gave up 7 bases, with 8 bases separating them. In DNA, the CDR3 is TGTGCCAGCAGTCGCAGGGTTGGCTACACCTTC. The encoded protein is CASSRRVGYTF.

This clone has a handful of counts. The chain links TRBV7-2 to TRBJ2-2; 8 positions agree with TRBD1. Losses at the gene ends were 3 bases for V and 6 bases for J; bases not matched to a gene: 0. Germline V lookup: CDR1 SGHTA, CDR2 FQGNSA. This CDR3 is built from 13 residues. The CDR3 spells CASSFRGPGELFF. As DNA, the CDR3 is TGTGCCAGCAGCTTCAGGGGGCCCGGGGAGCTGTTTTTT.

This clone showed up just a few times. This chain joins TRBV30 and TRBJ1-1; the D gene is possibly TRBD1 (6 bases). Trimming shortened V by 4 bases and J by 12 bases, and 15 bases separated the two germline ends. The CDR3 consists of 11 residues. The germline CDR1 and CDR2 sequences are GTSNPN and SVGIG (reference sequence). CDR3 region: CAWNLGTGTFF. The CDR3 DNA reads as TGTGCCTGGAATTTAGGCACAGGGACTTTCTTT. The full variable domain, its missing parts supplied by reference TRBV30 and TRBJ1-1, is SQTIHQWPATLVQPVGSPLSLECTVEGTSNPNLYWYRQAAGRGLQLLFYSVGIGQISSEVPQNLSASRPQDRQFILSSKKLLLSDSGFYLCAWNLGTGTFFGQGTRLTVV.

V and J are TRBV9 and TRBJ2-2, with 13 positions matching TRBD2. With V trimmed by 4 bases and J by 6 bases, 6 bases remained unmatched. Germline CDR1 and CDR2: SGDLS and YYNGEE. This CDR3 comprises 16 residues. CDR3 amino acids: CASSSGLAGVAGELFF. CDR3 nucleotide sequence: TGTGCCAGCAGCTCAGGACTAGCGGGAGTGGCCGGGGAGCTGTTTTTT.

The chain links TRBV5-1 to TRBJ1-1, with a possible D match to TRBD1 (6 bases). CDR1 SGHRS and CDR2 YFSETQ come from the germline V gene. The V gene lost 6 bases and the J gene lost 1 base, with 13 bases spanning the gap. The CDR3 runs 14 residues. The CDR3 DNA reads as TGCGCCAGCACCAACGGACAGCCGAACACTGAAGCTTTCTTT. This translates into CASTNGQPNTEAFF.

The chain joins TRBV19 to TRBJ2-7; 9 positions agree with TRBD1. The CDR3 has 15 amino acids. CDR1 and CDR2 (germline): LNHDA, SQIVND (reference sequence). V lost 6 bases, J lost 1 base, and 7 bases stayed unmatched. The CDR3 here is CASSLQGAPSYEQYF. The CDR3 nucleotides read TGTGCCAGTAGCCTACAGGGGGCACCTTCCTACGAGCAGTACTTC.

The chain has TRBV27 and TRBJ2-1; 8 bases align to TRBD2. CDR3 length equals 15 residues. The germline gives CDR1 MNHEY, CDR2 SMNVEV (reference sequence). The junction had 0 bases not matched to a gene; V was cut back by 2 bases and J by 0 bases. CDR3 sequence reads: CASSLGTSSYNEQFF. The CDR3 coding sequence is TGTGCCAGCAGTTTAGGGACTAGCTCCTACAATGAGCAGTTCTTC.

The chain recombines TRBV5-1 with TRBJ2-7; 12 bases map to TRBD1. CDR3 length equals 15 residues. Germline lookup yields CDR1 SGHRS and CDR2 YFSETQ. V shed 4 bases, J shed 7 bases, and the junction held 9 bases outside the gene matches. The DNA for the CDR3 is TGCGCCAGCAGCCCCCCGGGACAGGGGGCAGAGGAGCAGTACTTC. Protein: CASSPPGQGAEEQYF.

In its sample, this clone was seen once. DNA for the CDR3: TGTGCCAGCACCCAGGGGGTGACAGTTCTGTTCACTGAAGCTTTCTTT. This encodes CASTQGVTVLFTEAFF. V and J are TRBV6-6 and TRBJ1-1; 7 nucleotides line up with TRBD1. The CDR3 is 16 amino acids. Losses at the gene ends were 7 bases for V and 4 bases for J; bases not matched to a gene: 15. Germline V lookup: CDR1 MNHNY, CDR2 SVGAGI (reference sequence).

The CDR3 nucleotides are TGTGCCAGCAGCTTAGGCCTAGCGGGATCGGTTGAGGGTGAGCAGTTCTTC. Translation gives CASSLGLAGSVEGEQFF. The chain carries TRBV7-2 and TRBJ2-1; 9 nucleotides line up with TRBD2. The CDR3 has 17 amino acids. V was clipped by 1 base and J by 9 bases; unmatched bases: 13. The germline CDR1 and CDR2 sequences are SGHTA and FQGNSA.

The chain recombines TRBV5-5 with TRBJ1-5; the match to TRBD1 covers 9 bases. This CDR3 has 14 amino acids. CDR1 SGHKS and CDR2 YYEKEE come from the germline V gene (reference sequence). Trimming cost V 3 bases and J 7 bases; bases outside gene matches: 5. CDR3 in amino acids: CASSYRQGDQPQHF. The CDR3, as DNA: TGTGCCAGCAGCTACCGACAGGGGGACCAGCCCCAGCATTTT.

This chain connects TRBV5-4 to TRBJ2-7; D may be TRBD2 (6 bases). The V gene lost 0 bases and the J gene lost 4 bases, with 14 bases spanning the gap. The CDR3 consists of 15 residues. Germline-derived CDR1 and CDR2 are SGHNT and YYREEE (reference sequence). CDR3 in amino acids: CASSLAALGRYEQYF. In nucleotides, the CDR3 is TGTGCCAGCAGCTTGGCGGCTCTGGGGAGGTACGAGCAGTACTTC.

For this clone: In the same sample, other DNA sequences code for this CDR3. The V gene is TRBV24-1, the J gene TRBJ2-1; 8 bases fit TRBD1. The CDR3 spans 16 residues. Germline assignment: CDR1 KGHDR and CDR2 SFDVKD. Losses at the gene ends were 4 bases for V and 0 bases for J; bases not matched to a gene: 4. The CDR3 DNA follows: TGTGCCACCAGTGACTTAACAGGGGGCTCCTACAATGAGCAGTTCTTC. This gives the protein CATSDLTGGSYNEQFF.

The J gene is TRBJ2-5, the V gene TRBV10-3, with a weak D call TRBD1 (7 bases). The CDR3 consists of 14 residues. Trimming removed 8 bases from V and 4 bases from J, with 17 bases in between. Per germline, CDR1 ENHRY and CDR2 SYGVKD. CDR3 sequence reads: CAIGSQGRGETQYF. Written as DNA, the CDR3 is TGTGCCATCGGGTCACAGGGGCGGGGAGAGACCCAGTACTTC.

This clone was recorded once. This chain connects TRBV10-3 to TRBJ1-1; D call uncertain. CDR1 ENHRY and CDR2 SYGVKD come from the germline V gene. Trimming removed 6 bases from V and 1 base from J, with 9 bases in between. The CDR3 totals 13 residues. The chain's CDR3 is CAISWTENTEAFF. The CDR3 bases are TGTGCCATCAGCTGGACTGAGAACACTGAAGCTTTCTTT.

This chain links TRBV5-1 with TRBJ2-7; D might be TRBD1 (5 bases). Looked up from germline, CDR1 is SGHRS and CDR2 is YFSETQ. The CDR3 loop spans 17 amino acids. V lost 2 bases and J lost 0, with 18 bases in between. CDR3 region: CASSFEPQDLPSYEQYF. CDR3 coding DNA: TGCGCCAGCAGCTTTGAGCCACAGGACCTACCCTCCTACGAGCAGTACTTC.

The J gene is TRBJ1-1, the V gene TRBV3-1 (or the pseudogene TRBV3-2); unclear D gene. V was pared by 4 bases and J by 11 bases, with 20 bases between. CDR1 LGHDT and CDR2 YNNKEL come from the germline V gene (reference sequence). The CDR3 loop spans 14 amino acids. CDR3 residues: CASSPGVAGGSAFF. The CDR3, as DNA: TGTGCCAGCAGCCCTGGAGTTGCCGGTGGATCGGCTTTCTTT.

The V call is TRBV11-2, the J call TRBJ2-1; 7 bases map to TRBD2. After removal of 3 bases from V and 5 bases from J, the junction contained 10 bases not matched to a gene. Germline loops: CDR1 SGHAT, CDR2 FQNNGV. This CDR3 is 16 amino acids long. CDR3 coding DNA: TGTGCCAGCAGCTTGGCGGGCGGGAGCGGAGACAATGAGCAGTTCTTC. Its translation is CASSLAGGSGDNEQFF.

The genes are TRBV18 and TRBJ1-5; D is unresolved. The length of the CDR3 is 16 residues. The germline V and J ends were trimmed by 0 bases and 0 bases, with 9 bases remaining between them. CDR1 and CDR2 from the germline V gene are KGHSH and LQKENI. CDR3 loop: CASSPPGRLSNQPQHF. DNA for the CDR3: TGTGCCAGCTCACCACCGGGGAGGCTTAGCAATCAGCCCCAGCATTTT.

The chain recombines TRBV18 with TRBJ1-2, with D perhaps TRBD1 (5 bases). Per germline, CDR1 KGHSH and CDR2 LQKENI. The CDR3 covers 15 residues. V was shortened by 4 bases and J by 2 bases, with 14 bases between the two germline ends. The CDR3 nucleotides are TGTGCCAGCTCACTTATCGGGACTTCAAACTATGGCTACACCTTC. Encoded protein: CASSLIGTSNYGYTF.

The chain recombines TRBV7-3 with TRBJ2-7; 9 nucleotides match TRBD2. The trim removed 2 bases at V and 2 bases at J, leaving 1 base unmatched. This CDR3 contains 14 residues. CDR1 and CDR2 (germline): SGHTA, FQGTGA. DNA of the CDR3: TGTGCCAGCAGCTTAGAGCGGGGGGCCTACGAGCAGTACTTC. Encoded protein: CASSLERGAYEQYF.

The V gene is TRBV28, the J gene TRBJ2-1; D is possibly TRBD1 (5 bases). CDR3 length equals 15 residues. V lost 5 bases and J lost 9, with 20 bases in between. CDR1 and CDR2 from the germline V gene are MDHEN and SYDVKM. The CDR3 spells CASSASSKGQSEQFF. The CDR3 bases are TGTGCCAGCAGTGCTTCGTCCAAGGGGCAATCTGAGCAGTTCTTC.

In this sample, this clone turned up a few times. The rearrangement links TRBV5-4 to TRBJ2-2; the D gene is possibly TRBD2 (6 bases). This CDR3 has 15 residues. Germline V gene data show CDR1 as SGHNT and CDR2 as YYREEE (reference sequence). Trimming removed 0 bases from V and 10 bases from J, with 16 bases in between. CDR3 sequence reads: CASSLGYGGTAELFF. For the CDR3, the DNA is TGTGCCAGCAGCTTGGGATATGGGGGGACGGCGGAGCTGTTTTTT.

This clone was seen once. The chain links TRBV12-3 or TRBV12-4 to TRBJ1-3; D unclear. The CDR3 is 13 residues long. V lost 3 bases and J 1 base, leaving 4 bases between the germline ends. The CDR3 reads CASSLRSGNTIYF. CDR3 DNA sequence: TGTGCCAGCAGTTTGCGTTCTGGAAACACCATATATTTT.

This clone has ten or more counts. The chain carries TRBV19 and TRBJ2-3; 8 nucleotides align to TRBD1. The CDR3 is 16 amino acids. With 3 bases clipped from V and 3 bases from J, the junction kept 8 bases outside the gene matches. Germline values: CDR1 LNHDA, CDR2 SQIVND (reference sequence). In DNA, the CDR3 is TGTGCCAGTAGTATGACAGGGGTGGATGTAACAGATACGCAGTATTTT. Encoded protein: CASSMTGVDVTDTQYF.

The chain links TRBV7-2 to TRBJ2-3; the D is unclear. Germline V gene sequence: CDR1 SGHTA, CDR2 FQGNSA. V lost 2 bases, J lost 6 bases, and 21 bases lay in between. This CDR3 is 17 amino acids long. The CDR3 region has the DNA TGTGCCAGCAGCTTAAGCCCGTTACTTAGCAGCAGCGATACGCAGTATTTT. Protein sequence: CASSLSPLLSSSDTQYF.

CDR3 coding DNA: TGTGCCAGCAGCCCTCAAACGGACAGTGGTGGCTACACCTTC. It encodes CASSPQTDSGGYTF. This chain uses TRBV9 with TRBJ1-2; the D gene is possibly TRBD1 (6 bases). Trimming left V 4 bases short and J 7 bases short, with 17 bases between. The CDR3 consists of 14 residues. Germline CDR1 reads SGDLS; CDR2 reads YYNGEE.

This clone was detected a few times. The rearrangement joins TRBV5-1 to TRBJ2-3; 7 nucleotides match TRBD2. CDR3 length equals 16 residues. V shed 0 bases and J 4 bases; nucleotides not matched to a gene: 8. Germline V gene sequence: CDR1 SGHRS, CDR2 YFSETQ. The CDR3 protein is CASSLAGTNPADTQYF. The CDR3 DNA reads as TGCGCCAGCAGCTTGGCCGGGACTAATCCGGCAGATACGCAGTATTTT. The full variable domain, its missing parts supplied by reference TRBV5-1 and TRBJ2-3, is KAGVTQTPRYLIKTRGQQVTLSCSPISGHRSVSWYQQTPGQGLQFLFEYFSETQRNKGNFPGRFSGRQFSNSRSEMNVSTLELGDSALYLCASSLAGTNPADTQYFGPGTRLTVL.

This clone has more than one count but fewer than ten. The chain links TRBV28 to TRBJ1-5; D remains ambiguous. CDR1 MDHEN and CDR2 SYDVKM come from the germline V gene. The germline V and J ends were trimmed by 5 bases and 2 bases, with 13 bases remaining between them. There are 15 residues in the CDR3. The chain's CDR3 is CASSLDSGGNQPQHF. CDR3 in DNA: TGTGCCAGCAGTCTGGACTCGGGAGGCAATCAGCCCCAGCATTTT.

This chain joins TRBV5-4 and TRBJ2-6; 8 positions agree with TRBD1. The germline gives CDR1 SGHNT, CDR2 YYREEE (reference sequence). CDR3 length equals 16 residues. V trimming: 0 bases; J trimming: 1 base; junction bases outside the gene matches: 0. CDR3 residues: CASSLDRGSGANVLTF. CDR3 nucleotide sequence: TGTGCCAGCAGCTTGGACAGGGGGTCTGGGGCCAACGTCCTGACTTTC.

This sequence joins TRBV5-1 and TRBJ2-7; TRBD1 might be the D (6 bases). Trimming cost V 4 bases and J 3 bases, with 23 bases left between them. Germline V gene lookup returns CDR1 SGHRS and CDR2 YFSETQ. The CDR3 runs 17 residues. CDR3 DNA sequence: TGCGCCAGCAGCCCTGGAATAGTCAGGGGTACTTTCTACGAGCAGTACTTC. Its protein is CASSPGIVRGTFYEQYF.

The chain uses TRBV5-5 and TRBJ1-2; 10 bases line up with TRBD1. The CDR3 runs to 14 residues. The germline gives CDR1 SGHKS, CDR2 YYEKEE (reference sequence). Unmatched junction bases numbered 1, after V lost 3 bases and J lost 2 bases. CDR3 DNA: TGTGCCAGCAGCTCGACAGGGGGCAACTATGGCTACACCTTC. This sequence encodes CASSSTGGNYGYTF.